The 5 T cell receptor beta chains presented below share a single source sample, sequenced in a study of regulatory T cells in long-lasting Graves disease. Regarding time point: newly diagnosed GD, antithyroid drugs for less than 3 months. Researchers made the TCR library from RNA that was extracted from PBMCs. iRepertoire HTBI primers and Arm-PCR of CDR3 regions built TCR beta libraries. TCRdb redid the calling of the multiplex PCR reads with MiXCR, one entry per CDR3 protein. Of fewer than 450,000 distinct CDR3 sequences in the sample, approximately 16% were seen once. These data are also associated with another study on T cells in Graves' hyperthyroidism and ophthalmopathy.

The specimen comprised peripheral blood mononuclear cells (PBMCs), sampled at new diagnosis, from a patient treated with antithyroid drugs. These receptors were obtained from a woman in her thirties or forties with Graves disease.

The chain combines TRBV11-3 with TRBJ1-3, with D perhaps matching TRBD1 (6 bases). This CDR3 is 15 amino acids long. Per the germline V gene, CDR1 is SGHNT and CDR2 is YENEEA. V gave up 3 bases and J gave up 4 bases, with 13 bases separating them. This CDR3 is CASSFELQGGNTIYF. The CDR3 bases are TGTGCCAGCAGCTTCGAGCTGCAGGGGGGAAACACCATATATTTT.

Points on this clonotype: With a much larger clone just one base away, this may be a read error. This rearrangement joins TRBV29-1 to TRBJ2-1; TRBD2 might be the D (5 bases). CDR3 length equals 11 residues. CDR1 is SQVTM, CDR2 ANQGSEA, per germline. The CDR3 spells CSTRTLNEQFF. The DNA for the CDR3 is TGCAGTACTAGGACCCTCAATGAGCAGTTCTTC.

The chain has TRBV12-3 or TRBV12-4 and TRBJ1-3; a weak D match, TRBD1 (6 bases). V was trimmed by 4 bases and J by 8 bases, leaving 21 bases between them. The length of the CDR3 is 16 residues. The CDR3 bases are TGTGCCAGCAGTTCCACGACTATTAGGGGGGTCTACACCATATATTTT. Translating it yields CASSSTTIRGVYTIYF.

This clonotype has just a few counts. The chain combines TRBV7-3 with TRBJ2-2, with D uncertain. Germline V gives CDR1 SGHTA, CDR2 FQGTGA. This CDR3 is 16 amino acids long. The ends were cut back, 5 bases at V and 0 bases at J, with 13 bases in the middle. CDR3 sequence: CASSQPIGPNTGELFF. The CDR3 region has the DNA TGTGCCAGCAGCCAGCCCATTGGGCCGAACACCGGGGAGCTGTTTTTT.

This clonotype occurred many times. This chain links TRBV3-1 with TRBJ2-5; D uncertain. V lost 4 bases and J lost 5, with 11 bases in between. The germline V gene has CDR1 LGHDT and CDR2 YNNKEL (reference sequence). The CDR3 sequence is 13 residues long. DNA of the CDR3: TGTGCCAGCAGCCCCCCCGGGCCGGAGACCCAGTACTTC. It translates to CASSPPGPETQYF.